A single sample gave rise to the 13 T cell receptor beta chains below, sequenced in a study of blood T cell repertoires in COVID-19. Data came from immunoSEQ multiplex PCR; TCRdb stores just in-frame clones and leaves some out. Seen here are about 100,000 clones, 80% to 90% observed once, and the top ten hold 2% to 3%. The sequenced sample consisted of PBMCs or T cells enriched from blood (not recorded which). These receptors all come from a woman aged 45 to 65 who had recovered from COVID-19.

The genes are TRBV24-1 and TRBJ2-7; unclear D gene. V was clipped by 2 bases and J by 3 bases, with 10 bases between them. This CDR3 has 14 amino acids. Germline V gene lookup returns CDR1 KGHDR and CDR2 SFDVKD. The CDR3 loop reads CATSDSRGDYEQYF. The CDR3, as DNA: TGTGCCACCAGTGATTCCCGAGGCGACTACGAGCAGTACTTC.

The V call is TRBV5-1, the J call TRBJ2-4, with D possibly TRBD1 on 5 matching bases. Germline assignment: CDR1 SGHRS and CDR2 YFSETQ. Deletions cut 2 bases from V and 2 bases from J, with 11 bases between. The CDR3 consists of 15 residues. CDR3 nucleotide sequence: TGCGCCAGCAGCTTAACAGGACAAACCAAAAACATTCAGTACTTC. Amino acid sequence: CASSLTGQTKNIQYF.

This chain connects TRBV6-5 to TRBJ2-3, with TRBD1 matching 9 bases. Per germline, CDR1 MNHEY and CDR2 SVGAGI. V shed 6 bases, J shed 4 bases, and the junction held 5 bases outside the gene matches. The length of the CDR3 is 14 residues. CDR3 amino acids: CASSMTGGADTQYF. CDR3 DNA sequence: TGTGCCAGCAGCATGACAGGGGGGGCAGATACGCAGTATTTT.

This clone was detected only once. The J gene is TRBJ2-1, the V gene TRBV5-1; D might be TRBD1 (6 bases). The CDR3 has 15 residues. V dropped 2 bases and J dropped 3 bases, with 12 bases sitting between them. From germline, CDR1 is SGHRS and CDR2 YFSETQ. CDR3 DNA: TGCGCCAGCAGCTTTACAGGGCTCCACTACAATGAGCAGTTCTTC. This gives the protein CASSFTGLHYNEQFF.

This clone was found once. The chain is built from TRBV30 and TRBJ2-4; 7 bases fit TRBD1. This CDR3 is built from 16 residues. V was pared by 0 bases and J by 6 bases, with 11 bases of the junction left unmatched. Germline V CDR1 and CDR2: GTSNPN, SVGIG (reference sequence). The CDR3 DNA sequence: TGTGCCTGGAGTGTACGGGGAACAGGGGCGGGAAACATTCAGTACTTC. It translates to CAWSVRGTGAGNIQYF.

CDR3 in amino acids: CASSLPGRSAYEQYF. The CDR3 coding sequence is TGTGCCAGCAGCTTGCCCGGGAGGTCTGCCTACGAGCAGTACTTC. The chain uses TRBV5-4 and TRBJ2-7; 7 nucleotides align to TRBD2. The V segment lost 1 base and the J segment 2 bases; nucleotides outside the gene matches: 6. The germline CDR1 and CDR2 sequences are SGHNT and YYREEE (reference sequence). The CDR3 is 15 residues long.

This chain links TRBV11-1 with TRBJ2-5, with a weak D call TRBD1 (5 bases). V shed 1 base and J shed 2 bases, with 11 bases lying between them. Germline V lookup: CDR1 SGHAT, CDR2 FQDESV (reference sequence). This CDR3 has 15 residues. CDR3 coding DNA: TGTGCCAGCAGCTTAGGGAACAGGATTCAAGAGACCCAGTACTTC. Protein product: CASSLGNRIQETQYF.

This chain uses TRBV7-9 with TRBJ1-3, with 7 bases identical to TRBD1. The CDR3 length is 15 residues. After removal of 2 bases from V and 3 bases from J, the junction contained 4 bases not matched to a gene. CDR1 is SEHNR and CDR2 is FQNEAQ in the germline V gene (reference sequence). CDR3 coding DNA: TGTGCCAGCAGCTTAATAGGGGGCGTTGGAAACACCATATATTTT. It encodes CASSLIGGVGNTIYF.

The J gene is TRBJ2-2, the V gene TRBV28; 9 bases line up with TRBD1. This CDR3 contains 16 residues. Germline-derived CDR1 and CDR2 are MDHEN and SYDVKM. The junction had 7 bases not matched to a gene; V was cut back by 4 bases and J by 4 bases. CDR3 bases: TGTGCCAGCAGTTCACAGGGGGCAGGGCGCACCGGGGAGCTGTTTTTT. As protein: CASSSQGAGRTGELFF.

The chain carries TRBV2 and TRBJ2-1, with TRBD1 matching over 12 bases. The V gene end was trimmed by 5 bases and the J gene end by 6 bases; junction bases not matched to a gene: 8. The germline gives CDR1 SNHLY, CDR2 FYNNEI. CDR3 size: 16 residues. CDR3 coding DNA: TGTGCCAGCAGTCCCCCGGGGGACAGGGGGCCCAATGAGCAGTTCTTC. It specifies CASSPPGDRGPNEQFF.

This clone is a singleton in its sample. V is TRBV20-1 and J is TRBJ2-3; 16 nucleotides match TRBD2. V lost 3 bases to trimming and J lost 8 bases; unmatched junction nucleotides: 5. The CDR3 length is 15 residues. Germline V gene data show CDR1 as DFQATT and CDR2 as SNEGSKA (reference sequence). CDR3 nucleotides: TGCAGTGCTAGTTCCGGGACTAGCGGGAGGGGTACGCAGTATTTT. This gives the protein CSASSGTSGRGTQYF.

CDR3 in amino acids: CASMPGYGGYTF. CDR3 bases: TGTGCCAGCATGCCGGGATACGGTGGCTACACCTTC. This sequence joins TRBV25-1 and TRBJ1-2; D not certain. CDR3 length: 12 residues. V lost 7 bases and J lost 7, with 13 bases in between. Germline V gene data show CDR1 as MGHDK and CDR2 as SYGVNS.

The chain carries TRBV5-1 and TRBJ2-1, with 12 bases matching TRBD1. V dropped 4 bases and J dropped 7; count of bases not matched to a gene: 6. This CDR3 contains 15 residues. Germline-derived CDR1 and CDR2 are SGHRS and YFSETQ. CDR3 in DNA: TGCGCCAGCAGCCCCGGGACAGGGGGCTCGAATGAGCAGTTCTTC. Amino acid sequence: CASSPGTGGSNEQFF.